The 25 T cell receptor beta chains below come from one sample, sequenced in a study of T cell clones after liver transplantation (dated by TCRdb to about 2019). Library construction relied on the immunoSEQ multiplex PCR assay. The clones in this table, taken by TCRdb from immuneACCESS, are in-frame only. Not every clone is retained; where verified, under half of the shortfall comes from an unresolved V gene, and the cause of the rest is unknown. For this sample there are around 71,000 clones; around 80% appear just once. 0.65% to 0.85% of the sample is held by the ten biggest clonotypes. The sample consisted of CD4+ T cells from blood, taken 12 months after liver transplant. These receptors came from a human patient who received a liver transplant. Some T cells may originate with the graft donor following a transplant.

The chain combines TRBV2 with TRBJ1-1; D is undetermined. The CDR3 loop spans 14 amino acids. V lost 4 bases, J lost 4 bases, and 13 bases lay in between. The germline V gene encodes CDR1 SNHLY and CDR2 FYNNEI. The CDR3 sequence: CASSGRVGSTEAFF. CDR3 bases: TGTGCCAGCAGTGGAAGGGTAGGTAGCACTGAAGCTTTCTTT. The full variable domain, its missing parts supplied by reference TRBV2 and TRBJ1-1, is EPEVTQTPSHQVTQMGQEVILRCVPISNHLYFYWYRQILGQKVEFLVSFYNNEISEKSEIFDDQFSVERPDGSNFTLKIRSTKLEDSAMYFCASSGRVGSTEAFFGQGTRLTVV.

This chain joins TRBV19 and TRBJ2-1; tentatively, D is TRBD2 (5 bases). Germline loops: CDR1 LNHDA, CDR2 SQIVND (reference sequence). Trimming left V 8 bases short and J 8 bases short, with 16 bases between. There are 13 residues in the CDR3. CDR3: CASGSGLRDEQFF. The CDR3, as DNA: TGTGCCAGTGGGTCGGGATTAAGAGATGAGCAGTTCTTC.

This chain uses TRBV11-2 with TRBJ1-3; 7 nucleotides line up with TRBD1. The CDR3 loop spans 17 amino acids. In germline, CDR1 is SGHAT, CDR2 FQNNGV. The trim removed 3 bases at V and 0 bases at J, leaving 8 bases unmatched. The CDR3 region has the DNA TGTGCCAGCAGCTTCCTAGGGGGGACAGCCTCTGGAAACACCATATATTTT. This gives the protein CASSFLGGTASGNTIYF.

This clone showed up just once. CDR3 loop: CASRARDRVPPQHF. The CDR3 DNA follows: TGTGCCAGTAGGGCTCGGGACAGGGTTCCGCCCCAGCATTTT. The J gene is TRBJ1-5, the V gene TRBV19; 9 bases map to TRBD1. Germline-derived CDR1 and CDR2 are LNHDA and SQIVND (reference sequence). V lost 6 bases, J lost 9 bases, and 9 bases stayed unmatched. This CDR3 is 14 amino acids long.

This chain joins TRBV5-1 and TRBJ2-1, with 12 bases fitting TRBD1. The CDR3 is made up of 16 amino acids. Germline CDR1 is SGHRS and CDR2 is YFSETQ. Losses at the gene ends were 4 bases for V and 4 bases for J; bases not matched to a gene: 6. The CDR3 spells CASSALGQGAYNEQFF. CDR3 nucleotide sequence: TGCGCCAGCAGCGCTTTGGGACAGGGGGCTTACAATGAGCAGTTCTTC.

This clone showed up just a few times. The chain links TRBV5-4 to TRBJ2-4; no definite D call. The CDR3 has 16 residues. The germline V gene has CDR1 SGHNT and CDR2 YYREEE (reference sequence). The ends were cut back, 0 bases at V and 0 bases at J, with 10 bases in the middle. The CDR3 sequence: CASSLVGPSAKNIQYF. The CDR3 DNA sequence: TGTGCCAGCAGCTTGGTAGGACCCTCAGCCAAAAACATTCAGTACTTC.

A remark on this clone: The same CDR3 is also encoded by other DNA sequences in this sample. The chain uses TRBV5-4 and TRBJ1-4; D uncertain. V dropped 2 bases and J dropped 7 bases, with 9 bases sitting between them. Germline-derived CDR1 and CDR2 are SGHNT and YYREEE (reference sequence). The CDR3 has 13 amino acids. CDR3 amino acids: CASSLGFGEKLFF. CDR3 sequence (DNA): TGTGCCAGCAGCTTAGGGTTCGGTGAAAAACTGTTTTTT.

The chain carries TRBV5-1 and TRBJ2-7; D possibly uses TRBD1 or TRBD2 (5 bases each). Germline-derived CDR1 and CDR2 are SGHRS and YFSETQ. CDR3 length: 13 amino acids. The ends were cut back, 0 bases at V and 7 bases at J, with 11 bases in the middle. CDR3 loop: CASSLEPEGEQYF. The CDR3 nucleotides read TGCGCCAGCAGCTTGGAACCCGAGGGGGAGCAGTACTTC.

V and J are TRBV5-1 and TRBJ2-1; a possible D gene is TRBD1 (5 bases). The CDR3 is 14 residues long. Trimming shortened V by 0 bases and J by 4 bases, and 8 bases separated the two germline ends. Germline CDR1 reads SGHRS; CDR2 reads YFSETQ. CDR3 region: CASSLVDRYNEQFF. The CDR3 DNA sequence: TGCGCCAGCAGCTTGGTAGACAGATACAATGAGCAGTTCTTC.

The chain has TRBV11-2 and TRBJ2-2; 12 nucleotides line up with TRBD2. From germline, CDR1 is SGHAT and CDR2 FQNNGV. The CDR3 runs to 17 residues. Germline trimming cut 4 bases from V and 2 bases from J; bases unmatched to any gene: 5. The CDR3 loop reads CASSSLAGGGNTGELFF. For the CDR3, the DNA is TGTGCCAGCAGCTCGCTAGCGGGAGGGGGAAACACCGGGGAGCTGTTTTTT.

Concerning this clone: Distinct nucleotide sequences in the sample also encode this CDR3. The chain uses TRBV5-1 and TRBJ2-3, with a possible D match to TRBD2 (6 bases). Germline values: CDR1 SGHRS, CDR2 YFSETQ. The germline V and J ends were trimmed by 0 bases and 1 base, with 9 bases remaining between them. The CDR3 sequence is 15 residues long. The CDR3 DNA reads TGCGCCAGCAGCTTGGAGGTAGCGGGCACAGATACGCAGTATTTT. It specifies CASSLEVAGTDTQYF.

The CDR3 DNA reads as TGTGCCAGCAGCTCTTTACAAGGGAGCACAGATACGCAGTATTTT. As protein: CASSSLQGSTDTQYF. The rearrangement joins TRBV7-9 to TRBJ2-3; D uncertain. The germline CDR1 and CDR2 sequences are SEHNR and FQNEAQ (reference sequence). V was shortened by 4 bases and J by 0 bases, with 11 bases between the two germline ends. The CDR3 has 15 residues.

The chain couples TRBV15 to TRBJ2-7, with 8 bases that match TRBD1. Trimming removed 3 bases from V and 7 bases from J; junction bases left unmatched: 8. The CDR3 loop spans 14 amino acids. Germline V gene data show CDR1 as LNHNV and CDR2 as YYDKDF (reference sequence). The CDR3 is CATSRDTGGREQYF. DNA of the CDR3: TGTGCCACCAGCAGGGACACAGGGGGACGGGAGCAGTACTTC. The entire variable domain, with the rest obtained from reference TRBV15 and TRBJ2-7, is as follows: DAMVIQNPRYQVTQFGKPVTLSCSQTLNHNVMYWYQQKSSQAPKLLFHYYDKDFNNEADTPDNFQSRRPNTSFCFLDIRSPGLGDTAMYLCATSRDTGGREQYFGPGTRLTVT.

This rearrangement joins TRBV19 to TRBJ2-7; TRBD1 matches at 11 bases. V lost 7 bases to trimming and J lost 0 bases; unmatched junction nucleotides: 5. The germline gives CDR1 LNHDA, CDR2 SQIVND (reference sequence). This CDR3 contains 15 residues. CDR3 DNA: TGTGCCAGTACCCGGACAGGGGGCGGCTCCTACGAGCAGTACTTC. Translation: CASTRTGGGSYEQYF.

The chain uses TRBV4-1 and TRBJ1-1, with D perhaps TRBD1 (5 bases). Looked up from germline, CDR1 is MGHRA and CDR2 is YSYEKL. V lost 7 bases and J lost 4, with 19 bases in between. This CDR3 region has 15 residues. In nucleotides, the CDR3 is TGCGCCAGCACCATTACCGGTGTTGGGACCACTGAAGCTTTCTTT. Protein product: CASTITGVGTTEAFF.

This CDR3 is CASSQDFAVNTEAFF. The CDR3 DNA sequence: TGTGCCAGCAGCCAAGATTTCGCGGTGAACACTGAAGCTTTCTTT. This chain links TRBV4-2 with TRBJ1-1; D gene ambiguous. Germline-derived CDR1 and CDR2 are LGHNA and YNFKEQ. The CDR3 totals 15 residues. V was clipped by 0 bases and J by 0 bases, with 8 bases between them.

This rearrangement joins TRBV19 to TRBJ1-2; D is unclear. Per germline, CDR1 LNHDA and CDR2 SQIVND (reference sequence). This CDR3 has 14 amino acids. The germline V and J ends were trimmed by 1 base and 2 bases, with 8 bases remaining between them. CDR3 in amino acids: CASSIGLGNYGYTF. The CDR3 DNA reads TGTGCCAGTAGTATAGGGCTTGGGAACTATGGCTACACCTTC.

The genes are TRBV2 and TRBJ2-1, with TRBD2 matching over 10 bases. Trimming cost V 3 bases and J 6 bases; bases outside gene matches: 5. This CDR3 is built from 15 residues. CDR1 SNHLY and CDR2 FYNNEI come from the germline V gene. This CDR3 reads CASSDSGRLGNEQFF. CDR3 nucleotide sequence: TGTGCCAGCAGTGATAGCGGGAGGCTCGGCAATGAGCAGTTCTTC.

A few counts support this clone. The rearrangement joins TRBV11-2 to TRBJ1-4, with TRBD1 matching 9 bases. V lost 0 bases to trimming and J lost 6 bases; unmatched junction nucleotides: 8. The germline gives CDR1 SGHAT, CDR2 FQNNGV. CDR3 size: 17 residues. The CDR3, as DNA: TGTGCCAGCAGCTTAGACCCGGGGACAGGGCAGCATGAAAAACTGTTTTTT. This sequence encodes CASSLDPGTGQHEKLFF.

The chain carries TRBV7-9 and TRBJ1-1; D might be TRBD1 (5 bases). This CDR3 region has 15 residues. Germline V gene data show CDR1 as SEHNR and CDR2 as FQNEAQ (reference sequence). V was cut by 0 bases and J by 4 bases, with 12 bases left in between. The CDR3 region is CASSLAAGLGTEAFF. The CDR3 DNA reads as TGTGCCAGCAGCTTAGCTGCAGGGCTGGGCACTGAAGCTTTCTTT.

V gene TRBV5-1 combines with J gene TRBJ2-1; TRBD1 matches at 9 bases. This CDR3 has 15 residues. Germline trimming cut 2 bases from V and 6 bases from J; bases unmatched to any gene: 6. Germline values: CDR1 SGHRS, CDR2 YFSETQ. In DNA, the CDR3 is TGCGCCAGCAGCTTAGGGACAGGGTTCAGCAATGAGCAGTTCTTC. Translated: CASSLGTGFSNEQFF.

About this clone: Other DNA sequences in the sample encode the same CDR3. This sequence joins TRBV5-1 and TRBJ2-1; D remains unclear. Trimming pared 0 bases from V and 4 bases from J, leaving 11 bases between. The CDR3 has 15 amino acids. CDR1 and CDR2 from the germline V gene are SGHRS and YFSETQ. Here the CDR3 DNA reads TGCGCCAGCAGCTTGGCTGGGTCAACGTACAATGAGCAGTTCTTC. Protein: CASSLAGSTYNEQFF. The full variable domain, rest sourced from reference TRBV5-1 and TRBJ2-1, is KAGVTQTPRYLIKTRGQQVTLSCSPISGHRSVSWYQQTPGQGLQFLFEYFSETQRNKGNFPGRFSGRQFSNSRSEMNVSTLELGDSALYLCASSLAGSTYNEQFFGPGTRLTVL.

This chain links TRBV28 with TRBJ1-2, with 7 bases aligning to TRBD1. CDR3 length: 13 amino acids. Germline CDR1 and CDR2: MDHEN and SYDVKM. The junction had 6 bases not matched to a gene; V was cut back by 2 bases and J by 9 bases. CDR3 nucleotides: TGTGCCAGCAGTTTAGGGAGGGGGCGGAGCTACACCTTC. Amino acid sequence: CASSLGRGRSYTF.

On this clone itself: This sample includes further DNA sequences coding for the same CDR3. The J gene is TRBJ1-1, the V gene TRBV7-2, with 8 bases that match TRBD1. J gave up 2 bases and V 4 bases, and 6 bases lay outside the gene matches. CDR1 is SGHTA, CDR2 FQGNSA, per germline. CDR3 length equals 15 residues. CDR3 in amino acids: CASSSRTGRNTEAFF. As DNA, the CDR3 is TGTGCCAGCAGCTCACGGACAGGGAGAAACACTGAAGCTTTCTTT.

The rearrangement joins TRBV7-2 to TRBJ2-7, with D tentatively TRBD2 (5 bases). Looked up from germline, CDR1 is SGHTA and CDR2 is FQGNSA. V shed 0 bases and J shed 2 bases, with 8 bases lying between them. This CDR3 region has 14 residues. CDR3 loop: CASSLAGVAYEQYF. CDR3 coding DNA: TGTGCCAGCAGCTTAGCGGGAGTGGCCTACGAGCAGTACTTC.